In its sample, the clone carrying this T cell receptor (beta chain) was seen many times. The source of the sample is a study of T-cell reconstitution after alpha-beta-depleted transplantation in children. Trimming stripped 2 bases from V and 3 bases from J, with 8 bases between. The CDR3 has 13 amino acids. Germline CDR1 MNHEY, CDR2 SMNVEV (reference sequence). Library preparation (for TCRbeta) was performed with unique molecular identifiers. TCRdb reprocessed the PCR reads with MiXCR, giving one entry per CDR3 protein. Of 70,000 to 95,000 distinct CDR3 sequences in the sample, around a sixth were seen once.

The TCR sequence derives from a male patient between 2 and 10 years old who had a stem cell transplant for acute lymphoblastic leukemia, so the T cells may come from the graft donor. The sequences come from PBMCs, mostly from graft donor cells, collected 180 days after TCRalphabeta/CD19-depleted stem cell transplant. The chain links TRBV27 to TRBJ2-7; perhaps TRBD2 as D (5 bases). The CDR3 coding sequence is TGTGCCAGCAGTTTAGTGGGAGACTACGAGCAGTACTTC. Protein product: CASSLVGDYEQYF.